This T cell receptor beta chain was recorded in a study of early T cells in non-severe SARS-CoV-2 infection. Across the study: Sequencing was performed on bulk RNA from unsorted whole blood, leaving chains unpaired.

The CDR3 has 15 residues. V was pared by 6 bases and J by 3 bases, with 15 bases between. From germline, CDR1 is MNHEY and CDR2 SVGEGT. This clonotype appeared a few times. What it binds is unknown. Broader study findings: Matching results from VDJdb favored anti-spike CD8 responses, leaving private and CD4 specificities undetected.

Individually, cDNA molecules had unique molecular identifiers attached to them. TCRdb recomputed calls from the 5' RACE reads with MiXCR, one row per CDR3 protein. The table lists 85,000 to 100,000 distinct CDR3 sequences, approximately 15% of them singletons. J is TRBJ2-1 and V is TRBV6-2 or TRBV6-3, with D possibly being TRBD2 (6 bases). Sequenced material: whole blood. The sequence derives from an adult who was a healthcare worker with PCR-confirmed SARS-CoV-2 infection or an uninfected control (not recorded which). CDR3 sequence (DNA): TGTGCCAGCAGCCCTCTAGCGCTTAACTACAATGAGCAGTTCTTC. This sequence encodes CASSPLALNYNEQFF.